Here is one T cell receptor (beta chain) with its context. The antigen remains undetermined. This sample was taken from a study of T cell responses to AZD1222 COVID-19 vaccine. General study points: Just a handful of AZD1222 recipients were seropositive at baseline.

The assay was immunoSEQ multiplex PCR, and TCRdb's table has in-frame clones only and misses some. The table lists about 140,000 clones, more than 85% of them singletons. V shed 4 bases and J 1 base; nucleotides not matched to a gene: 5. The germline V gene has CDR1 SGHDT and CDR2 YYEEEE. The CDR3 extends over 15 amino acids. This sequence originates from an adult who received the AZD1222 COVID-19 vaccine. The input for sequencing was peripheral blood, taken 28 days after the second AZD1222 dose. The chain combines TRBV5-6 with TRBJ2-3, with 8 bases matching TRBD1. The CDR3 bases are TGTGCCAGCAGCGCCCCGGGACAGGGCACAGATACGCAGTATTTT. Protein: CASSAPGQGTDTQYF.